Listed below are T cell receptor beta chains from one sample, sequenced in a study of shared clonotypes between healthy human individuals. This table comes from immunoSEQ multiplex PCR, and its TCRdb copy is limited to in-frame clones, with some not included. The data show around 1.1 million clones, approximately 78% seen once. Material: memory CD4+ T cells from PBMCs. The source is a man younger than 35 in good health. Some clones in this sample may be carry-over from other donors' samples. Both conserved end residues are part of each CDR3. Each record gives: J gene, D gene, clone size, V gene, CDR3 DNA, CDR3 protein. The D gene is left open where the match is weak. Clone size is stated in some rows and not others, as once, few, many or a class when expanded.

>TRBJ2-7|TRBD2|.|TRBV10-1
TGCGCCAGCCGGACTAGCGGGAGTACTATCGAGCAGTACTTC
CASRTSGSTIEQYF
>TRBJ2-1|TRBD2|.|TRBV2
TGTGCCAGCAGTGAAGGCGGGAGGGTCTCCTACAATGAGCAGTTCTTC
CASSEGGRVSYNEQFF
>TRBJ2-1|TRBD2|.|TRBV28
TGTGCCAGCAGCCCAACCCCCTGGACTAGCGGGAGCACGAGGGGCAATGAGCAGTTCTTC
CASSPTPWTSGSTRGNEQFF
>TRBJ2-7|.|.|TRBV6-4
TGTGCCAGCAGTGAAAACGCACGGCCTGTCACTTCATACGAGCAGTACTTC
CASSENARPVTSYEQYF
>TRBJ2-7|.|.|TRBV5-1
TGCGCCAGCAGCCCGGCGCGGCCCCCCTACGAGCAGTACTTC
CASSPARPPYEQYF
>TRBJ2-7|TRBD2|.|TRBV7-6
TGTGCCAGCAGCGGACTAGCTTCCTACGAGCAGTACTTC
CASSGLASYEQYF
>TRBJ2-7|.|many|TRBV18
TGTGCCAGCTCACTAACAGGTTATAAAGCCTACGAGCAGTACTTC
CASSLTGYKAYEQYF
>TRBJ1-2|TRBD1|.|TRBV10-1
TGCGCCAGCAGTGAGTCATGGCAGGGGGCGAGAGGCTACACCTTC
CASSESWQGARGYTF
>TRBJ2-2|TRBD1|.|TRBV5-1
TGCGCCAGCGGTCCTTCTGGGACAGGGAGTACCGGGGAGCTGTTTTTT
CASGPSGTGSTGELFF
>TRBJ2-5|.|.|TRBV15
TGTGCCACCAGCAGGGACAAACAAGAGACCCAGTACTTC
CATSRDKQETQYF
>TRBJ1-4|TRBD1|once|TRBV7-8
TGTGCCAGCAGCTTAAACCCAGGGGGTGAAAAACTGTTTTTT
CASSLNPGGEKLFF
>TRBJ2-1|TRBD2|.|TRBV25-1
TGTGCCAGCAGTGCCCGACTAGCGGGACCCGGAGGGAATGAGCAGTTCTTC
CASSARLAGPGGNEQFF
>TRBJ1-4|.|.|TRBV5-1
TGCGCCAGCAGCTTATTACGGGCAGGGCAAAATGAAAAACTGTTTTTT
CASSLLRAGQNEKLFF
>TRBJ2-1|.|.|TRBV7-2
TGTGCCAGCAGCTTAGGTCCCTGGGGGTACAATGAGCAGTTCTTC
CASSLGPWGYNEQFF
>TRBJ2-7|.|few|TRBV19
TGTGCCAGTAGGGGACGAAACTCCTACGAGCAGTACTTC
CASRGRNSYEQYF
>TRBJ2-7|.|once|TRBV4-3
TGCGCCAGCAGCCAAGAGGGCGCCTACGAGCAGTACTTC
CASSQEGAYEQYF
>TRBJ2-1|TRBD2|.|TRBV7-6
TGTGCCAGCAGAAGGGACCCGGGAGGCAATGAGCAGTTCTTC
CASRRDPGGNEQFF
>TRBJ2-3|.|.|TRBV11-2
TGTGCCAGCAGCCCAAGACTAGGTCCAGATACGCAGTATTTT
CASSPRLGPDTQYF
>TRBJ2-7|TRBD2|.|TRBV5-1
TGCGCCAGCAGCGACGCTAGCGGATCGGACGAGCAGTACTTC
CASSDASGSDEQYF
>TRBJ1-2|TRBD1|.|TRBV4-2
TGTGCCAGCAGCCCCAACACAGGGGACTATGGCTACACCTTC
CASSPNTGDYGYTF
>TRBJ1-4|.|.|TRBV18
TGTGCCAGCTCACCAACCTTTCCTCCTGCAACTAATGAAAAACTGTTTTTT
CASSPTFPPATNEKLFF
>TRBJ1-1|.|few|TRBV5-1
TGCGCCAGCAGCCGGGGGGCGGGAGACACTGAAGCTTTCTTT
CASSRGAGDTEAFF
>TRBJ2-7|TRBD1|.|TRBV28
TGTGCCAGCAGTTCGACTGGGACAGGTGTAACCTACGAGCAGTACTTC
CASSSTGTGVTYEQYF
>TRBJ1-1|.|.|TRBV14
TGTGCCAGCACGAGGGGGTTGAACACTGAAGCTTTCTTT
CASTRGLNTEAFF
>TRBJ2-1|TRBD2|.|TRBV19
TGTGCCAGTAGTTCGAAAAGGACTAGCGGGACGCGGGATGAGCAGTTCTTC
CASSSKRTSGTRDEQFF
>TRBJ1-5|.|.|TRBV12-1
.
CASSPDHRDYDCNQPQHF
>TRBJ1-2|.|few|TRBV7-2
TGTGCCAGCAGCCTAACCACGGCCGTACATGGCTACACCTTC
CASSLTTAVHGYTF
>TRBJ1-2|.|.|TRBV13
TGTGCCAGCAGCTTGCGGAGAGACGATCCTAACTATGGCTACACCTTC
CASSLRRDDPNYGYTF
>TRBJ2-5|TRBD1|.|TRBV9
TGTGCCAGCAGCGCGCAGACAGGGGGAGAGACCCAGTACTTC
CASSAQTGGETQYF
>TRBJ2-1|.|.|TRBV6-6
TGTGCCAGCAGTTACCTGGCAGGAGACAATGAGCAGTTCTTC
CASSYLAGDNEQFF
>TRBJ2-1|.|.|TRBV7-2
TGTGCCAGCTTAGAGACGGGATACAATGAGCAGTTCTTC
CASLETGYNEQFF
>TRBJ1-1|TRBD1|many|TRBV28
TGTGCCAGCAGGGTAACCGACAGGGAGGGCACTGAAGCTTTCTTT
CASRVTDREGTEAFF
>TRBJ1-2|.|.|TRBV7-3
TGTGCCAGCAGCTTATTTCAGGGGCACTATGGCTACACCTTC
CASSLFQGHYGYTF
>TRBJ2-1|TRBD2|.|TRBV14
TGTGCCAGCAGCCAAGACGTGACTAGCGGCCCACCCGCGAATGAGCAGTTCTTC
CASSQDVTSGPPANEQFF
>TRBJ2-7|.|.|TRBV29-1
TGCAGCGTTGAAGGCAGGGAATACGAGCAGTACTTC
CSVEGREYEQYF
>TRBJ2-7|TRBD1|once|TRBV7-9
TGTGCCAGCAGCTTACAGGGGGTGTCCTACGAGCAGTACTTC
CASSLQGVSYEQYF
>TRBJ1-5|.|.|TRBV6-5
TGTGCCAGCACTGACGGAAACAATCAGCCCCAGCATTTT
CASTDGNNQPQHF
>TRBJ2-6|TRBD1|.|TRBV5-1
TGCGCCAGCAGCTTAGGGGGCCGCTCTGGGGCCAACGTCCTGACTTTC
CASSLGGRSGANVLTF
>TRBJ1-1|.|.|TRBV6-5
TGTGCCAGCAGGAGAGGGACCGAAGCTTTCTTT
CASRRGTEAFF